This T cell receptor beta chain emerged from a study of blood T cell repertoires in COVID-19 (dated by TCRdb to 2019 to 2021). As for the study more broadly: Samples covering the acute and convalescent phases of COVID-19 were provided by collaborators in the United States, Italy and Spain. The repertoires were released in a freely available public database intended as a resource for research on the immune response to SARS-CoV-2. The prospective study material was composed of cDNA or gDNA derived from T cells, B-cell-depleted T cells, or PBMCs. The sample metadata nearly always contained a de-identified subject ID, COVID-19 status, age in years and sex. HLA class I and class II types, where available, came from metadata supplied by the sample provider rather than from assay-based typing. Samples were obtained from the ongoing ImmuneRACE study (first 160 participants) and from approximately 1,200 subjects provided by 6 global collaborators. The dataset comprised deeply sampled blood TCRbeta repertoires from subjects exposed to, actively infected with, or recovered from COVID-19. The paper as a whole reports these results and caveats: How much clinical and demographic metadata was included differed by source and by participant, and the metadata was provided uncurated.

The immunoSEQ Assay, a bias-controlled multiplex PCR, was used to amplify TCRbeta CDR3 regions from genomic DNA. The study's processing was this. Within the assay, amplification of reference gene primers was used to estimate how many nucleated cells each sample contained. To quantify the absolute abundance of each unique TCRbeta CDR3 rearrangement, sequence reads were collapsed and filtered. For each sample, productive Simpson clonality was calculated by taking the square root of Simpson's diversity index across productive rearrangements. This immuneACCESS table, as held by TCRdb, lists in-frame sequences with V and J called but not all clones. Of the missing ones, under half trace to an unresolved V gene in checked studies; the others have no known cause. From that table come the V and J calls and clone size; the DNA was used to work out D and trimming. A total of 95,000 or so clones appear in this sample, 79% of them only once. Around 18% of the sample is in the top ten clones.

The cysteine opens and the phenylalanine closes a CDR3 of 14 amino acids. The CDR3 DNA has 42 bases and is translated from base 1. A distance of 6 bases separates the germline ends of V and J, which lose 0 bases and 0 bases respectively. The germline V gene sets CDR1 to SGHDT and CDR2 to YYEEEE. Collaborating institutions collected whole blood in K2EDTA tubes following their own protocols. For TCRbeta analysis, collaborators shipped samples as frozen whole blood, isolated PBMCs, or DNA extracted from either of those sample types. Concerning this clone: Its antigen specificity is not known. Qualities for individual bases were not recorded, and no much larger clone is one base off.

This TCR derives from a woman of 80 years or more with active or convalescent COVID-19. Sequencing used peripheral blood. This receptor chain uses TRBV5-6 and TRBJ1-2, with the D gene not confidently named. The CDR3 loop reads CASSLARSNYGYTF. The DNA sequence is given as TGTGCCAGCAGCTTGGCCCGGTCTAACTATGGCTACACCTTC. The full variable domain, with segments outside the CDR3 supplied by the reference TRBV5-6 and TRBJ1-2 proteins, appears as DAGVTQSPTHLIKTRGQQVTLRCSPKSGHDTVSWYQQALGQGPQFIFQYYEEEERQRGNFPDRFSGHQFPNYSSELNVNALLLGDSALYLCASSLARSNYGYTFGSGTRLTVV.